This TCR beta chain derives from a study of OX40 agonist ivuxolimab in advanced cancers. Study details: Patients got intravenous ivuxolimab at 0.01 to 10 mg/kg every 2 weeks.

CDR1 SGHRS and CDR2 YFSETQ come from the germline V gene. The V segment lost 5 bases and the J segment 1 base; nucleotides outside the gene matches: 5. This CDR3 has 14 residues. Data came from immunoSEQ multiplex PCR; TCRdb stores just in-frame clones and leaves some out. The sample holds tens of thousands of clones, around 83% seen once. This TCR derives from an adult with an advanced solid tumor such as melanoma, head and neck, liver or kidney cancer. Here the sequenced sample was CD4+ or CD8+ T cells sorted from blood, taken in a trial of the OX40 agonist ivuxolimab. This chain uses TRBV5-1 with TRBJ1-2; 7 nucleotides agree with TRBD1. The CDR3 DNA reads TGCGCCAGCAGTCACTACAGGGGTAACTATGGCTACACCTTC. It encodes CASSHYRGNYGYTF.